This entry concerns a single T cell receptor beta chain. What it binds is unknown. The data were obtained in a study of graft-versus-host responses after intestinal transplantation. Findings and caveats of the study: Recipient marrow held GvH clones, some first seen in ileum or blood.

Method: immunoSEQ multiplex PCR; TCRdb's copy keeps in-frame clones and lacks some. Here the sample spans tens of thousands of clones, more than 75% being singletons. The V gene lost 7 bases and the J gene lost 2 bases, with 13 bases spanning the gap. The CDR3 consists of 14 residues. Germline-derived CDR1 and CDR2 are MDHEN and SYDVKM. The chain links TRBV28 to TRBJ2-3; the D is unclear. This sequence was found in a human donor who was the organ donor for an intestinal transplant. The sequenced sample was unstimulated CD8+ T cells sorted from spleen or lymph node cells, obtained before transplant. In nucleotides, the CDR3 is TGTGCCAGCACTGAATGGGGATACACAGATACGCAGTATTTT. Protein product: CASTEWGYTDTQYF.